These 2 T cell receptor beta chains originate from one sample sequenced in a study of OX40 agonist ivuxolimab in advanced cancers. Generated by immunoSEQ multiplex PCR, the TCRdb table keeps only in-frame clones and is missing some. The sample has 100,000 or so clones, around 90% seen once; the top ten hold 3% to 4%. The material sequenced was CD4+ or CD8+ T cells sorted from blood, taken in a trial of the OX40 agonist ivuxolimab. The receptor source for this set is an adult with an advanced solid tumor such as melanoma, head and neck, liver or kidney cancer.

The genes are TRBV11-2 and TRBJ2-3; 9 nucleotides agree with TRBD1. V dropped 4 bases and J dropped 2; count of bases not matched to a gene: 16. Germline CDR1 is SGHAT and CDR2 is FQNNGV. The CDR3 is 19 residues long. The CDR3 DNA reads TGTGCCAGCAGCTCCCGGGACAGGGCCCTTTCTTCCCTCACAGATACGCAGTATTTT. Encoded protein: CASSSRDRALSSLTDTQYF.

V usage is TRBV5-1 and J usage is TRBJ2-2; D is unclear. This CDR3 region has 13 residues. Germline loops: CDR1 SGHRS, CDR2 YFSETQ. With 7 bases removed from V and 6 bases from J, the gap between germline ends came to 13 bases. CDR3 residues: CASGEFGAGELFF. The CDR3 nucleotides are TGCGCCAGCGGTGAGTTTGGCGCCGGGGAGCTGTTTTTT. Looking up the rest from reference TRBV5-1 and TRBJ2-2 gives the full variable domain: KAGVTQTPRYLIKTRGQQVTLSCSPISGHRSVSWYQQTPGQGLQFLFEYFSETQRNKGNFPGRFSGRQFSNSRSEMNVSTLELGDSALYLCASGEFGAGELFFGEGSRLTVL.